This TCR beta chain derives from a study of cytomegalovirus exposure and HLA in healthy donors. Findings and caveats of the study: Analysis performed later showed TCR beta chains linked to HLA being more clonally expanded than equally common others. Presence/absence analyses treated sequencing depth as roughly uniform across donors.

The PCR contained 60 Vbeta and 13 Jbeta primers. Sequencing was performed with immunoSEQ multiplex PCR; in TCRdb, only in-frame clones are kept and a portion is missing. The data show 110,000 or so clones, approximately 8.6% seen once. V dropped 2 bases and J dropped 8 bases, with 12 bases sitting between them. The CDR3 length is 13 residues. CDR1 is SNHLY and CDR2 is FYNNEI in the germline V gene. With regard to this clone: What it binds is not known.

This TCR came from a middle-aged woman in good health and CMV-seropositive. Material: PBMCs. The chain is built from TRBV2 and TRBJ1-2; possible D gene TRBD1, 6 bases. This chain's CDR3 is CASSEQGFRGYTF. Written as DNA, the CDR3 is TGTGCCAGCAGTGAACAGGGGTTTCGAGGCTACACCTTC.